This T cell receptor (beta chain) was retrieved from a study of T cell responses to AZD1222 COVID-19 vaccine (dated by TCRdb to the early 2020s). About the full investigation: Because spike-specific TCR depth and breadth did not differ between the two schedules, AZD1222 recipients who got a second dose at roughly 4 weeks were pooled with those who got a second dose at roughly 12 weeks. TCR sequencing covered roughly 230 trial participants: about 210 given two doses of AZD1222 and approximately 26 given two doses of MenACWY control vaccine. Enrollment into the trials was organized by age into subgroups of 18-55, 56-69 and 70-plus years, and those subgroups contained roughly 150, 30 and 60 TCR-sequenced participants, respectively. Results the study describes overall, beyond this receptor: The whole spike protein was spanned by vaccine-associated CD4 TCRs, and dominant responses were seen in regions 160-218 and 743-854. Conclusions about previously exposed vaccinees are limited because only five to seven AZD1222 recipients were SARS-CoV-2 seropositive at baseline. Spike-specific TCR breadth and depth rose significantly after two AZD1222 doses compared with day 0 and with MenACWY recipients. Because no samples from the day 14 peak response were available, repertoires could be characterized only after the peak T cell response. The 56-69-year group was small, and its depth increase did not reach significance, likely because of low power. Participants were mostly white British and included more females than males, and it was suggested by the authors that clonal diversity may have been underestimated. Reportedly, close to half of the unique spike-specific TCRs recognized epitopes lying outside the regions that are mutated in the B.1.351 and B.1.1.7 variants.

The intended sense of this specimen's time point label: baseline before first vaccination. The vaccinee samples were drawn from two UK trials, COV001 and COV002, one of which was a single-blind randomized controlled phase 2/3 trial testing AZD1222 (ChAdOx1 nCoV-19) in healthy adults. Trial participant PBMC samples were collected at day 0 and day 28 after the second dose for TCRbeta chain sequencing. The CDR3 regions of human TCRbeta chains were analyzed by immunosequencing. The study's processing was this. Repertoire TCRs were matched against a reference library of SARS-CoV-2-specific TCRs generated with the MIRA antigen-specificity platform. Breadth meant the fraction of unique TCRs that were SARS-CoV-2-associated, whereas depth meant the fraction of total T cells that were SARS-CoV-2-associated. Using the MIRA data, every spike-specific TCR was mapped to the spike region that the TCR reacted to and assigned to either a CD4 or a CD8 class. Log10-transformed breadth and depth values were compared by one-way ANOVA with Sidak's multiple comparisons tests. Drawn from immuneACCESS, this table holds only the in-frame rearrangements with V and J called that TCRdb kept. Clones are partly lost; checked studies trace under half to an unresolved V gene and leave the rest unexplained. That table gives V, J and clone size, and the DNA gave D and trimming. The sample table contains about 150,000 clones; only one count was recorded for 75% to 90% of them. Around 8% of the sample comes from the top ten.

Notes on this clone: Its antigen target is currently unknown. No base-level quality is on record; no much larger clone is a single base apart.

From the cysteine through the phenylalanine, the CDR3 covers 14 amino acids. The entry retains the CDR3 DNA only, 42 bases that are in frame from base 1. V is cut by 0 bases and J by 6 bases, and the space between the germline ends is 9 bases. CDR1 and CDR2 were assigned from the germline V gene as MNHNS and SASEGT. The material sequenced was peripheral blood, taken on day 0 of AZD1222 vaccination. The rearrangement combines TRBV6-1 with TRBJ1-5; a tentative D call is TRBD1 (5 bases match). The origin of this receptor is an adult in good health. CDR3 reads: CASSEARGGQPQHF. The base sequence is TGTGCCAGCAGTGAAGCGCGGGGGGGTCAGCCCCAGCATTTT.